A selection of T cell receptor beta chains follows, all from one sample in a study of T cell responses to AZD1222 COVID-19 vaccine. Libraries were prepared by immunoSEQ multiplex PCR; TCRdb keeps only in-frame clonotypes and omits some of them. The data hold about 81,000 clones, with approximately 89% observed a single time. Sequenced here: peripheral blood, sampled 28 days after the second AZD1222 dose. The receptors originated from an adult who received the AZD1222 COVID-19 vaccine. CDR3s include the opening cysteine and the closing phenylalanine or tryptophan.

>TRBJ2-7|TRBV28|16
CASTWARGLSSYEQYF
>TRBJ2-3|TRBV30|15
CAWSERATSTDTQYF
>TRBJ1-1|TRBV19|16
CASSIGVRQANTEAFF
>TRBJ1-3|TRBV5-1|16
CASSLTGQSSGNTIYF
>TRBJ2-3|TRBV4-2|13
CASSQFSTDTQYF
>TRBJ1-5|TRBV9|12
CASSVTPSAFHF
>TRBJ2-1|TRBV9|14
CASSVNRVNNEQFF
>TRBJ2-5|TRBV7-7|13
CASSSTGEETQYF
>TRBJ1-5|TRBV15|16
CATTESGPGGNQPQHF
>TRBJ2-3|TRBV4-2|16
CASSQSRTSGTDTQYF
>TRBJ1-1|TRBV5-1|15
CASSPLWAENTEAFF
>TRBJ2-7|TRBV2|10
CASSGNEQYF
>TRBJ2-3|TRBV7-9|16
CASSPGLAGGGDTQYF
>TRBJ1-2|TRBV28|13
CASSSGQGSGYTF
>TRBJ1-2|TRBV3-1/TRBV3-2|14
CASSPTRKRDGYTF
>TRBJ1-1|TRBV7-6|16
CASSFKGATMNTEAFF
>TRBJ2-7|TRBV21-1|14
CASSQQQGGYEQYF
>TRBJ2-5|TRBV5-4|13
CASSFRGQETQYF
>TRBJ2-1|TRBV9|18
CASSVAVGQGAYYNEQFF
>TRBJ2-7|TRBV11-2|13
CASSPGQGRGQYF
>TRBJ2-1|TRBV29-1|16
CSVEGPRGRAYNEQFF
>TRBJ2-7|TRBV14|13
CASSRGSTYEQYF
>TRBJ1-4|TRBV7-7|11
CALDEGEKLFF
>TRBJ1-2|TRBV14|15
CASSQDWKGFYGYTF
>TRBJ2-1|TRBV28|15
CASSLGTSGTKEQFF
>TRBJ2-5|TRBV24-1|15
CATSDWTSGRETQYF
>TRBJ2-1|TRBV7-9|16
CASSFWTSGVDNEQFF
>TRBJ2-1|TRBV7-2|18
CASSPLGTSGPPSHEQFF
>TRBJ2-1|TRBV5-1|15
CASSFSGTGGIEQFF
>TRBJ1-1|TRBV18|14
CASSRTGVSTEAFF
>TRBJ2-3|TRBV3-1/TRBV3-2|19
CASSQDTGMDDWGTDTQYF
>TRBJ2-7|TRBV12-2|15
CASRFRGRGSYEQYF
>TRBJ2-7|TRBV28|12
CASSFEGTEQYF
>TRBJ2-1|TRBV24-1|19
CATSDLPGTSGSSYNEQFF
>TRBJ2-3|TRBV18|14
CASSQGVSTDTQYF
>TRBJ2-7|TRBV6-6|14
CASSGTASSYEQYF
>TRBJ1-2|TRBV11-2|15
CASSLVRQSYYGYTF
>TRBJ2-7|TRBV6-5|14
CAISLATEFYEQYF
>TRBJ2-2|TRBV5-5|17
CASSLELAHANTGELFF
>TRBJ2-1|TRBV19|17
CASSPLTSGRTYNEQFF
>TRBJ2-7|TRBV28|15
CASSLGQGSRYEQYF
>TRBJ1-3|TRBV6-5|16
CASSYGTPQTGNTIYF
>TRBJ2-1|TRBV10-1|14
CASSVAGGQDEQFF
>TRBJ1-1|TRBV11-2|12
CASSYINTEAFF
>TRBJ2-1|TRBV1|8
CTSSQRFF
>TRBJ2-7|TRBV7-3|14
CASSLGGGNYEQYF
>TRBJ2-3|TRBV18|15
CASSPMRASTDTQYF
>TRBJ2-6|TRBV3-1/TRBV3-2|14
CASSQSDGANVLTF
>TRBJ2-1|TRBV6-2/TRBV6-3|17
CASSRTSGDAYDNEQFF
>TRBJ2-7|TRBV15|15
CATSREGGLTYEQYF
>TRBJ2-7|TRBV7-8|14
CASSPLALGYEQYF
>TRBJ2-3|TRBV9|15
CASSPGLGYADTQYF